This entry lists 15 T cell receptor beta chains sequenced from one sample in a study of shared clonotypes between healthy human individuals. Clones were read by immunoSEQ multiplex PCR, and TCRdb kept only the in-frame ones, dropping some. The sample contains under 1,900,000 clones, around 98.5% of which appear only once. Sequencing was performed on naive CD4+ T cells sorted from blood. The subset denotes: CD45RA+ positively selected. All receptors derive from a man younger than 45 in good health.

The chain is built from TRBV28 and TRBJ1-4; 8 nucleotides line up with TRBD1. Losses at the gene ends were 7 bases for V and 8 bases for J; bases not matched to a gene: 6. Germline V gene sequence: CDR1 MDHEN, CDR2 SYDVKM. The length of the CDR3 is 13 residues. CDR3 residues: CASTLRGREKLFF. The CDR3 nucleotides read TGTGCCAGCACCCTCAGGGGGCGCGAAAAACTGTTTTTT.

The CDR3 protein is CASSLTLAEKFF. The CDR3 DNA sequence: TGTGCCAGCAGTTTAACCCTAGCGGAAAAGTTCTTC. The gene calls are TRBV28 and TRBJ2-1, with 7 bases lining up with TRBD2. Germline V gene data show CDR1 as MDHEN and CDR2 as SYDVKM. V trimming: 2 bases; J trimming: 14 bases; junction bases outside the gene matches: 6. This CDR3 spans 12 amino acids.

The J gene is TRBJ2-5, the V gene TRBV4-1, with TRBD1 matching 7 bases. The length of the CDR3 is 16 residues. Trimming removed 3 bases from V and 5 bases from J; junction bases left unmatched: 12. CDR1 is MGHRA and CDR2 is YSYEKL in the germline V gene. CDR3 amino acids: CASSHPPKDRLETQYF. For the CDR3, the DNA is TGCGCCAGCAGCCACCCCCCGAAGGACAGGTTGGAGACCCAGTACTTC.

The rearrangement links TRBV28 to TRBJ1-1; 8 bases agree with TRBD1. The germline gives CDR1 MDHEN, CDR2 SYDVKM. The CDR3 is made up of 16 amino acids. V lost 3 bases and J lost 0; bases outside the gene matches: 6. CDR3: CASSFAPGQVNTEAFF. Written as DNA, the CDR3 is TGTGCCAGCAGTTTCGCCCCGGGACAGGTGAACACTGAAGCTTTCTTT.

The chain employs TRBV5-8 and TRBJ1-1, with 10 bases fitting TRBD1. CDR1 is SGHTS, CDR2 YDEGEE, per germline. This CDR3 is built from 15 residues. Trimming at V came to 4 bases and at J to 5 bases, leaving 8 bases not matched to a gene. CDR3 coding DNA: TGTGCCAGCAGCGTAGAGGACAGGGGGAGGACTGAAGCTTTCTTT. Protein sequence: CASSVEDRGRTEAFF. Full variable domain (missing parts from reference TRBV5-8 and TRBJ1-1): EAGVTQSPTHLIKTRGQQATLRCSPISGHTSVYWYQQALGLGLQFLLWYDEGEERNRGNFPPRFSGRQFPNYSSELNVNALELEDSALYLCASSVEDRGRTEAFFGQGTRLTVV.

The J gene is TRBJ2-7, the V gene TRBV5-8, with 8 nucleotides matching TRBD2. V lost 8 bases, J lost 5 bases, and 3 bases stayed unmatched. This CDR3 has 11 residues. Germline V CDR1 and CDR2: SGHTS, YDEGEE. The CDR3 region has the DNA TGTGCCAGTAATAGCGGGAACGAGCAGTACTTC. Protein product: CASNSGNEQYF.

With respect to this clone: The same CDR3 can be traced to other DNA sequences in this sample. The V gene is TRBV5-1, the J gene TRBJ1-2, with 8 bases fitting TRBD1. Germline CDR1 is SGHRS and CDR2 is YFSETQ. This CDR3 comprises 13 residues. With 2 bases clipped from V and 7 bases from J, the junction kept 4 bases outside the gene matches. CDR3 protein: CASSFGQGGGYTF. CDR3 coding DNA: TGCGCCAGCAGCTTTGGACAGGGAGGTGGCTACACCTTC.

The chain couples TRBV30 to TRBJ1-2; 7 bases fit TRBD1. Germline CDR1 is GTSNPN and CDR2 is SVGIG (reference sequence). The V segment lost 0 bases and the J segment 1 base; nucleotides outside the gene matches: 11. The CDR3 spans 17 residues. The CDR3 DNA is TGTGCCTGGAGTGTAACGCGGCAGGGGGTAAATAACTATGGCTACACCTTC. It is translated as CAWSVTRQGVNNYGYTF.

CDR3 bases: TGTGCCAGCAGCCCACCGCGGGCCGGGCCGAAAAATGAGCAGTTCTTC. Amino acids: CASSPPRAGPKNEQFF. The V call is TRBV14, the J call TRBJ2-1; TRBD2 might be the D (5 bases). The CDR3 consists of 16 residues. In germline, CDR1 is SGHDN, CDR2 FVKESK. Trimming removed 4 bases from V and 7 bases from J, with 20 bases in between.

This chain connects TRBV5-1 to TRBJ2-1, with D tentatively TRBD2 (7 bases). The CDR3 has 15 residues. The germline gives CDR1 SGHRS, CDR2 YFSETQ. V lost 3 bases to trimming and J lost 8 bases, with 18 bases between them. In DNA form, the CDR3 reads TGCGCCAGCAGCTCGGGTCGGGGGGCTCTCTATGAGCAGTTCTTC. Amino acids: CASSSGRGALYEQFF.

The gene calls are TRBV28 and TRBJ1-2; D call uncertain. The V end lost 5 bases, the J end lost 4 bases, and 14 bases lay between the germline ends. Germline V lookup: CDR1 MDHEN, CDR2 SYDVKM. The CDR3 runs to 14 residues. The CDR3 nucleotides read TGTGCCAGCAGTGCCCAACGGGGTCTCTATGGCTACACCTTC. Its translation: CASSAQRGLYGYTF.

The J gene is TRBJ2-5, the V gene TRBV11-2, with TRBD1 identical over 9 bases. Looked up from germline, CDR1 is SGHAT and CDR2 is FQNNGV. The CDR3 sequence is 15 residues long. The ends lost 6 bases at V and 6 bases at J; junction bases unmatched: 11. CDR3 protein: CASRRPGQGRQTQYF. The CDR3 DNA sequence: TGTGCCAGCAGACGCCCGGGACAGGGCCGACAGACCCAGTACTTC.

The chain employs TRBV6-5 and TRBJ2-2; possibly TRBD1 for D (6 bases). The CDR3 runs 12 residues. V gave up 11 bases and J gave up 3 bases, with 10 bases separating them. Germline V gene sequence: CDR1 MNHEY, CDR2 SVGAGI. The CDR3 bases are TGTGCCTCCGGGACATACACCGGGGAGCTGTTTTTT. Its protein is CASGTYTGELFF.

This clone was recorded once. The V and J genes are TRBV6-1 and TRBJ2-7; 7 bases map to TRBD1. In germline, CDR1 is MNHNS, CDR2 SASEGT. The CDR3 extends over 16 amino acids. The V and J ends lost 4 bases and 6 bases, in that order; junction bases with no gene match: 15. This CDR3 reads CASSGPAGGDPREQYF. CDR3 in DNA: TGTGCCAGCAGTGGTCCCGCAGGGGGTGACCCGCGCGAGCAGTACTTC.

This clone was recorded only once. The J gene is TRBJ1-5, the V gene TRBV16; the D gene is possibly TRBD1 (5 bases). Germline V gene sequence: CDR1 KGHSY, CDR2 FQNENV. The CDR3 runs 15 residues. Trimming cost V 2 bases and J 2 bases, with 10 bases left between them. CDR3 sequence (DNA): TGTGCCAGCAGCCAAGATCCAGGGCGCAATCAGCCCCAGCATTTT. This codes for CASSQDPGRNQPQHF.